One sample yielded the 23 T cell receptor beta chains listed below, sequenced in a study of OX40 agonist ivuxolimab in advanced cancers. Assay used: immunoSEQ multiplex PCR; TCRdb lists only in-frame clones, some missing. The sample lists around 56,000 clones; roughly 90% were seen once. The source was CD4+ or CD8+ T cells sorted from blood, collected in a trial of the OX40 agonist ivuxolimab. These receptors were obtained from an adult with an advanced solid tumor such as melanoma, head and neck, liver or kidney cancer.

This chain links TRBV5-1 with TRBJ2-2, with D perhaps being TRBD1 or TRBD2 (5 bases each). CDR1 and CDR2 (germline): SGHRS, YFSETQ. The CDR3 runs 15 residues. Trimming removed 0 bases at V and 3 bases at J, with 9 bases between. CDR3 amino acids: CASSLERGDTGELFF. The CDR3 DNA is TGCGCCAGCAGCTTGGAACGGGGCGACACCGGGGAGCTGTTTTTT.

The chain is built from TRBV5-5 and TRBJ2-2, with 12 bases that match TRBD2. CDR1 and CDR2 (germline): SGHKS, YYEKEE (reference sequence). This CDR3 has 18 amino acids. Trimming at V came to 3 bases and at J to 5 bases, leaving 11 bases not matched to a gene. Written as DNA, the CDR3 is TGTGCCAGCAGCTCAACCCTAGCGGGGGGGCTATATACCGGGGAGCTGTTTTTT. The encoded protein is CASSSTLAGGLYTGELFF.

V usage is TRBV7-3 and J usage is TRBJ2-1; D might be TRBD1 (6 bases). Germline CDR1 SGHTA, CDR2 FQGTGA. Trimming stripped 3 bases from V and 4 bases from J, with 7 bases between. The CDR3 covers 13 residues. CDR3 DNA: TGTGCCAGCAGCTTCGGGACATACAATGAGCAGTTCTTC. This sequence encodes CASSFGTYNEQFF.

The chain combines TRBV7-2 with TRBJ2-1; 8 bases are a match to TRBD2. CDR1 is SGHTA and CDR2 is FQGNSA in the germline V gene. This CDR3 has 14 amino acids. J was trimmed by 6 bases and V by 5 bases; bases with no gene match: 6. The CDR3 loop is CASSVGLAPNEQFF. CDR3 sequence (DNA): TGTGCCAGCAGCGTCGGACTAGCACCCAATGAGCAGTTCTTC.

J is TRBJ2-2 and V is TRBV4-1; 10 nucleotides agree with TRBD2. Trimming at V came to 0 bases and at J to 6 bases, leaving 7 bases not matched to a gene. Germline assignment: CDR1 MGHRA and CDR2 YSYEKL. This CDR3 comprises 17 residues. The CDR3 coding sequence is TGCGCCAGCAGCCAAGAATCTAGCGGGAGTGGGGCCGGGGAGCTGTTTTTT. Its protein is CASSQESSGSGAGELFF.

This clone was counted once. The chain has TRBV4-1 and TRBJ2-2; D remains ambiguous. Between the trimmed V and J ends, which lost 0 bases and 4 bases, there was a span of 6 bases. The CDR3 is 14 residues long. Germline V CDR1 and CDR2: MGHRA, YSYEKL. The CDR3: CASSQEPRTGELFF. CDR3 sequence (DNA): TGCGCCAGCAGCCAAGAGCCCCGCACCGGGGAGCTGTTTTTT.

The chain recombines TRBV28 with TRBJ1-5; D gene ambiguous. V was clipped by 7 bases and J by 6 bases, with 16 bases between them. Germline V gene sequence: CDR1 MDHEN, CDR2 SYDVKM. The CDR3 runs to 14 residues. CDR3 sequence reads: CASTLSGLGQPQHF. For the CDR3, the DNA is TGTGCCAGCACCCTTTCGGGGTTGGGTCAGCCCCAGCATTTT.

The chain employs TRBV14 and TRBJ2-7, with unresolved D. CDR1 and CDR2 from the germline V gene are SGHDN and FVKESK. The V gene lost 5 bases and the J gene lost 2 bases, with 13 bases spanning the gap. The CDR3 spans 14 residues. The CDR3, as DNA: TGTGCCAGCAGCGAACAGACTTACCCCTACGAGCAGTACGTC. Encoded protein: CASSEQTYPYEQYV.

The chain recombines TRBV9 with TRBJ2-3; D might be TRBD1 or TRBD2, each matching 6 bases. Germline values: CDR1 SGDLS, CDR2 YYNGEE. V was trimmed by 0 bases and J by 4 bases, leaving 12 bases between them. The CDR3 extends over 15 amino acids. Here the CDR3 reads CASSVVGGSADTQYF. In nucleotides, the CDR3 is TGTGCCAGCAGCGTAGTAGGGGGGTCCGCAGATACGCAGTATTTT.

The rearrangement joins TRBV28 to TRBJ1-1; no definite D call. The germline V and J ends were trimmed by 7 bases and 10 bases, with 19 bases remaining between them. In germline, CDR1 is MDHEN, CDR2 SYDVKM. The CDR3 spans 13 residues. This CDR3 reads CASNDGTGRRAFF. CDR3 DNA: TGTGCCAGCAACGACGGCACGGGCAGGAGAGCTTTCTTT.

The CDR3 nucleotides are TGTGCCAGCACCAAGGACTCGGAAGCTTTCTTT. It specifies CASTKDSEAFF. This chain joins TRBV4-2 and TRBJ1-1; D remains unclear. Germline V CDR1 and CDR2: LGHNA, YNFKEQ. The V end was cut by 7 bases, the J end by 8 bases, with 11 bases between. The CDR3 contains 11 residues.

The chain recombines TRBV9 with TRBJ1-5; possible D gene TRBD1, 6 bases. The CDR3 spans 15 residues. Germline V CDR1 and CDR2: SGDLS, YYNGEE. V lost 4 bases and J lost 7, with 18 bases in between. The CDR3 region is CASSPRGGEGQPQHF. DNA for the CDR3: TGTGCCAGCAGCCCCCGGGGGGGCGAGGGGCAGCCCCAGCATTTT.

This chain links TRBV5-1 with TRBJ2-2; D not certain. Germline CDR1 SGHRS, CDR2 YFSETQ. V lost 4 bases, J lost 3 bases, and 13 bases lay in between. The CDR3 has 15 residues. CDR3 sequence: CASSLHDLDTGELFF. CDR3 nucleotides: TGCGCCAGCAGCCTACATGATTTGGACACCGGGGAGCTGTTTTTT.

The V gene is TRBV27, the J gene TRBJ2-2; the D is unclear. Trimming left V 3 bases short and J 6 bases short, with 5 bases between. The germline gives CDR1 MNHEY, CDR2 SMNVEV (reference sequence). The CDR3 spans 12 residues. CDR3: CASSFVPGELFF. CDR3 sequence (DNA): TGTGCCAGCAGTTTTGTGCCCGGGGAGCTGTTTTTT.

CDR3 DNA sequence: TGTGCCAGCAGTAGAAATCCTCTTACGTTTCGGGATACGCAGTATTTT. Translation: CASSRNPLTFRDTQYF. The chain employs TRBV28 and TRBJ2-3; no firm D call. The CDR3 contains 16 residues. Germline CDR1 reads MDHEN; CDR2 reads SYDVKM. V was shortened by 5 bases and J by 6 bases, with 21 bases between the two germline ends. The full variable domain, its missing parts supplied by reference TRBV28 and TRBJ2-3, is DVKVTQSSRYLVKRTGEKVFLECVQDMDHENMFWYRQDPGLGLRLIYFSYDVKMKEKGDIPEGYSVSREKKERFSLILESASTNQTSMYLCASSRNPLTFRDTQYFGPGTRLTVL.

J is TRBJ2-2 and V is TRBV19, with a weak D call TRBD1 (6 bases). Germline V gives CDR1 LNHDA, CDR2 SQIVND (reference sequence). Trimming left V 4 bases short and J 2 bases short, with 26 bases between. The CDR3 has 20 residues. The CDR3 protein is CASSTPYRDTFLSNTGELFF. Written as DNA, the CDR3 is TGTGCCAGTAGTACGCCTTACAGGGACACCTTTTTAAGCAACACCGGGGAGCTGTTTTTT.

The CDR3, as DNA: TGTGCCAGCAGCTCGGAGGGGTTAGCCTATGGCTACACCTTC. It is translated as CASSSEGLAYGYTF. This sequence joins TRBV5-4 and TRBJ1-2; D possibly corresponds to TRBD1 (5 bases). V was pared by 3 bases and J by 4 bases, with 13 bases between. This CDR3 is built from 14 residues. The germline gives CDR1 SGHNT, CDR2 YYREEE (reference sequence). The full variable domain, rest sourced from reference TRBV5-4 and TRBJ1-2, is ETGVTQSPTHLIKTRGQQVTLRCSSQSGHNTVSWYQQALGQGPQFIFQYYREEENGRGNFPPRFSGLQFPNYSSELNVNALELDDSALYLCASSSEGLAYGYTFGSGTRLTVV.

The chain uses TRBV2 and TRBJ2-7, with a possible D match to TRBD1 (6 bases). The V end lost 6 bases, the J end lost 5 bases, and 17 bases lay between the germline ends. The CDR3 spans 14 residues. Germline V gene data show CDR1 as SNHLY and CDR2 as FYNNEI. The CDR3 spells CASRPGQDPNEQYF. Written as DNA, the CDR3 is TGTGCCAGCAGACCGGGACAAGATCCGAACGAGCAGTACTTC.

The rearrangement links TRBV27 to TRBJ1-5; maybe TRBD1 (6 bases). The CDR3 length is 13 residues. V was cut by 4 bases and J by 6 bases, with 10 bases left in between. CDR1 MNHEY and CDR2 SMNVEV come from the germline V gene (reference sequence). CDR3 amino acids: CASSYRVSQPQHF. The CDR3 region has the DNA TGTGCCAGCAGTTACAGGGTCAGTCAGCCCCAGCATTTT.

This clone has a count of ten or more. The V gene is TRBV30, the J gene TRBJ2-3; D uncertain. V lost 3 bases to trimming and J lost 2 bases, with 3 bases between them. Germline values: CDR1 GTSNPN, CDR2 SVGIG (reference sequence). The CDR3 loop spans 11 amino acids. CDR3 sequence (DNA): TGTGCCTGGAGCTACACAGATACGCAGTATTTT. Amino acids: CAWSYTDTQYF.

V is TRBV30 and J is TRBJ2-7; D is tentatively TRBD1 or TRBD2 (5 bases each). V lost 3 bases to trimming and J lost 5 bases, with 17 bases between them. This CDR3 region has 14 residues. Germline lookup yields CDR1 GTSNPN and CDR2 SVGIG (reference sequence). The CDR3 is CAWSGDLINDEQYF. DNA of the CDR3: TGTGCCTGGAGCGGGGACCTAATAAATGACGAGCAGTACTTC.

The chain recombines TRBV4-1 with TRBJ1-1, with TRBD1 matching 7 bases. V was clipped by 1 base and J by 1 base; unmatched bases: 6. The CDR3 contains 16 residues. CDR1 MGHRA and CDR2 YSYEKL come from the germline V gene. The CDR3: CASSQGEQGTNTEAFF. The CDR3 DNA follows: TGCGCCAGCAGCCAAGGGGAACAGGGGACGAACACTGAAGCTTTCTTT.

The chain joins TRBV4-1 to TRBJ2-1; 7 bases are shared with TRBD2. This CDR3 has 17 residues. Germline values: CDR1 MGHRA, CDR2 YSYEKL. The V gene end was trimmed by 1 base and the J gene end by 2 bases; junction bases not matched to a gene: 8. The CDR3 sequence: CASSQAPPSGTYNEQFF. The CDR3, as DNA: TGCGCCAGCAGCCAAGCACCCCCGAGCGGGACCTACAATGAGCAGTTCTTC.